The 22 T cell receptor beta chains in this list originate from one sample, sequenced in a study of T cells after yellow fever vaccination (dated by TCRdb to the late 2010s). Library construction relied on 5' RACE. The reads were generated on an Illumina NovaSeq 6000. TCRdb trimmed the raw reads at Q25, called clones with MiXCR and kept productive beta chains. Each record represents a unique CDR3 protein, reported with the most common genes and DNA among its rows. A total of some 320,000 distinct CDR3 sequences appear in this sample, around 4.5% of them only once. The ten largest clones capture roughly a fifth of the sample. What this sample's treatment or condition label stands for: live attenuated yellow fever vaccine strain. Sequenced here: PBMCs, sampled 15 days after the yellow fever booster vaccination. The receptors here all came from a man aged 18 to 35 who received the YFV17D yellow fever vaccine.

The chain has TRBV11-3 and TRBJ2-2; 12 positions match TRBD2. This CDR3 region has 15 residues. Germline CDR1 is SGHNT and CDR2 is YENEEA. V was pared by 5 bases and J by 6 bases, with 4 bases of the junction left unmatched. The CDR3 bases are TGTGCCAGCAGCCGGGGACTAGCGGGTCCCGGGGAGCTGTTTTTT. This translates into CASSRGLAGPGELFF.

This clonotype turned up a few times. The chain recombines TRBV11-2 with TRBJ2-7, with D unclear. The CDR3 is made up of 14 amino acids. Germline CDR1 and CDR2: SGHAT and FQNNGV. The V gene lost 3 bases and the J gene lost 1 base, with 10 bases spanning the gap. The CDR3 DNA reads TGTGCCAGCAGCTTGGGTATTTCATCCTACGAGCAGTACTTC. Its translation: CASSLGISSYEQYF.

The sample holds a few counts of this clonotype. This chain connects TRBV29-1 to TRBJ2-7, with D perhaps TRBD2 (6 bases). The CDR3 sequence is 13 residues long. V shed 4 bases and J shed 0 bases, with 10 bases lying between them. Looked up from germline, CDR1 is SQVTM and CDR2 is ANQGSEA. The CDR3 loop reads CSVVGGPSYEQYF. The DNA for the CDR3 is TGCAGCGTTGTCGGGGGACCCTCCTACGAGCAGTACTTC.

CDR3 sequence (DNA): TGTGCCAGCAACCCGTCGGGGGGGGGCTCCTACAATGAGCAGTTCTTC. It yields the protein CASNPSGGGSYNEQFF. This rearrangement joins TRBV28 to TRBJ2-1, with 8 bases that match TRBD2. This CDR3 has 16 residues. Germline V CDR1 and CDR2: MDHEN, SYDVKM. J was trimmed by 0 bases and V by 7 bases; bases with no gene match: 8.

V and J are TRBV27 and TRBJ1-1, with D hard to call. Trimming took 3 bases from V and 5 from J, leaving 13 bases between them. There are 14 residues in the CDR3. From germline, CDR1 is MNHEY and CDR2 SMNVEV (reference sequence). The CDR3, as DNA: TGTGCCAGCAGTTTCCGTGGCGAAGGGACTGAAGCTTTCTTT. It codes for CASSFRGEGTEAFF.

This clonotype was detected only a few times. The rearrangement joins TRBV28 to TRBJ1-3, with D unclear. CDR3 length: 14 amino acids. V was clipped by 2 bases and J by 2 bases, with 7 bases between them. Germline CDR1 and CDR2: MDHEN and SYDVKM. The CDR3 spells CASSLIKAGNTIYF. DNA of the CDR3: TGTGCCAGCAGTTTAATTAAGGCTGGAAACACCATATATTTT.

This clonotype was seen ten or more times. This chain links TRBV5-1 with TRBJ1-2, with D perhaps matching TRBD1 (6 bases). Trimming took off 0 bases at V and 4 bases at J, with 16 bases between the two ends. The CDR3 spans 16 residues. Germline V gene data show CDR1 as SGHRS and CDR2 as YFSETQ. The CDR3 region has the DNA TGCGCCAGCAGCTTGGGGGGGGTGGACAGCTCCTATGGCTACACCTTC. This translates into CASSLGGVDSSYGYTF.

CDR3 coding DNA: TGCGCCAGCAGCCATGGGAACAATGAGCAGTTCTTC. It codes for CASSHGNNEQFF. The chain joins TRBV4-3 to TRBJ2-1; D unclear. Germline V gene lookup returns CDR1 LGHNA and CDR2 YSLEER. The CDR3 has 12 amino acids. V lost 3 bases and J lost 5, with 5 bases in between.

This clonotype was seen only once. The V and J genes are TRBV5-1 and TRBJ1-2, with a possible D match to TRBD1 (6 bases). Trimming stripped 4 bases from V and 3 bases from J, with 10 bases between. The germline CDR1 and CDR2 sequences are SGHRS and YFSETQ. The CDR3 runs 13 residues. The CDR3 protein is CASSPGQYYGYTF. CDR3 bases: TGCGCCAGCAGCCCCGGACAGTACTATGGCTACACCTTC. The whole variable domain, filled in from reference TRBV5-1 and TRBJ1-2, reads KAGVTQTPRYLIKTRGQQVTLSCSPISGHRSVSWYQQTPGQGLQFLFEYFSETQRNKGNFPGRFSGRQFSNSRSEMNVSTLELGDSALYLCASSPGQYYGYTFGSGTRLTVV.

Only a few counts were recorded for this clonotype. The chain carries TRBV18 and TRBJ1-1, with D maybe TRBD1 (5 bases). The germline V gene encodes CDR1 KGHSH and CDR2 LQKENI. The V end lost 1 base, the J end lost 2 bases, and 8 bases lay between the germline ends. CDR3 size: 14 residues. CDR3 residues: CASSPLGPNTEAFF. The CDR3, as DNA: TGTGCCAGCTCACCACTGGGGCCTAACACTGAAGCTTTCTTT.

This clonotype was observed at least ten times. The chain uses TRBV15 and TRBJ1-5; 7 positions agree with TRBD1. Germline V gene lookup returns CDR1 LNHNV and CDR2 YYDKDF (reference sequence). The junction had 5 bases not matched to a gene; V was cut back by 5 bases and J by 7 bases. The CDR3 spans 13 residues. The CDR3 bases are TGTGCCACCAGCGCACAGGGGAGACAGCCCCAGCATTTT. Residues: CATSAQGRQPQHF. Drawing the rest from reference TRBV15 and TRBJ1-5, the complete variable domain is DAMVIQNPRYQVTQFGKPVTLSCSQTLNHNVMYWYQQKSSQAPKLLFHYYDKDFNNEADTPDNFQSRRPNTSFCFLDIRSPGLGDTAMYLCATSAQGRQPQHFGDGTRLSIL.

This clonotype has just a few counts. V gene TRBV5-4 combines with J gene TRBJ1-1, with 8 bases that match TRBD1. CDR1 is SGHNT and CDR2 is YYREEE in the germline V gene (reference sequence). The ends lost 2 bases at V and 8 bases at J; junction bases unmatched: 5. The CDR3 covers 13 residues. The CDR3 protein is CASSFSDRGEAFF. The CDR3 DNA reads as TGTGCCAGCAGCTTTTCCGACAGGGGAGAAGCTTTCTTT.

The chain uses TRBV29-1 and TRBJ1-5, with D possibly matching TRBD1 (6 bases). CDR3 length: 14 residues. The germline CDR1 and CDR2 sequences are SQVTM and ANQGSEA. V was pared by 3 bases and J by 6 bases, with 15 bases between. CDR3 in amino acids: CSVEFGGNGQPQHF. The CDR3 bases are TGCAGCGTTGAGTTTGGGGGCAACGGTCAGCCCCAGCATTTT.

This clonotype was found many times. This chain uses TRBV15 with TRBJ2-7; D could derive from TRBD1 or TRBD2 (5 bases each). The ends were cut back, 5 bases at V and 5 bases at J, with 19 bases in the middle. The length of the CDR3 is 15 residues. Germline CDR1 LNHNV, CDR2 YYDKDF (reference sequence). In DNA form, the CDR3 reads TGTGCCACCAGCTATTCCACTCCGGGGCGGAACGAGCAGTACTTC. It yields the protein CATSYSTPGRNEQYF.

This clonotype was observed many times. The V gene is TRBV12-3 or TRBV12-4, the J gene TRBJ2-2; maybe TRBD1 (6 bases). The CDR3 is 13 residues long. Trimming took 8 bases from V and 1 from J, leaving 8 bases between them. The CDR3 protein is CASRGQNTGELFF. The CDR3 coding sequence is TGTGCCAGCCGGGGACAGAACACCGGGGAGCTGTTTTTT.

The table lists this clonotype with a few counts. The genes are TRBV5-1 and TRBJ2-1; 15 bases agree with TRBD2. The CDR3 runs to 17 residues. CDR1 and CDR2 from the germline V gene are SGHRS and YFSETQ. Losses at the gene ends were 1 base for V and 7 bases for J; bases not matched to a gene: 6. The CDR3 bases are TGCGCCAGCAGCTTGCTTCCGGGACTAGCGGGGGGTAATGAGCAGTTCTTC. Translation gives CASSLLPGLAGGNEQFF.

The chain couples TRBV28 to TRBJ1-6; D unresolved. The germline gives CDR1 MDHEN, CDR2 SYDVKM. Trimming removed 4 bases from V and 5 bases from J, with 9 bases in between. The CDR3 is 14 amino acids. As DNA, the CDR3 is TGTGCCAGCAGTTCGGACGGGGATAATTCACCCCTCCACTTT. Its protein is CASSSDGDNSPLHF.

This clonotype was observed a few times. The chain is built from TRBV12-3 or TRBV12-4 and TRBJ1-1; D gene uncertain. The CDR3 spans 16 residues. Trimming shortened V by 1 base and J by 4 bases, and 16 bases separated the two germline ends. The CDR3 bases are TGTGCCAGCAGTTTAGGGCGGAGTGATAGGTTCACTGAAGCTTTCTTT. Its translation is CASSLGRSDRFTEAFF.

This clonotype showed up many times. V is TRBV5-5 and J is TRBJ2-1; D is undetermined. The length of the CDR3 is 13 residues. V was clipped by 1 base and J by 6 bases, with 8 bases between them. Germline loops: CDR1 SGHKS, CDR2 YYEKEE (reference sequence). CDR3 bases: TGTGCCAGCAGCTTGATATTAGGCAATGAGCAGTTCTTC. Translation gives CASSLILGNEQFF.

This clonotype came up many times. The rearrangement links TRBV4-3 to TRBJ2-1; no definite D call. V was clipped by 2 bases and J by 4 bases, with 9 bases between them. The CDR3 is 14 amino acids. Germline CDR1 is LGHNA and CDR2 is YSLEER. The CDR3 bases are TGCGCCAGCAGCCAAAATATCGGGTACAATGAGCAGTTCTTC. Translating it yields CASSQNIGYNEQFF.

Only a few counts were recorded for this clonotype. This rearrangement joins TRBV2 to TRBJ1-3; D is ambiguous. Germline V lookup: CDR1 SNHLY, CDR2 FYNNEI. The CDR3 runs to 13 residues. Between the trimmed V and J ends, which lost 7 bases and 3 bases, there was a span of 10 bases. The CDR3 coding sequence is TGTGCCAGCAAGACGGATAATGGAAACACCATATATTTT. It encodes CASKTDNGNTIYF. The whole variable domain, filled in from reference TRBV2 and TRBJ1-3, reads EPEVTQTPSHQVTQMGQEVILRCVPISNHLYFYWYRQILGQKVEFLVSFYNNEISEKSEIFDDQFSVERPDGSNFTLKIRSTKLEDSAMYFCASKTDNGNTIYFGEGSWLTVV.

This clonotype was observed a handful of times. The V gene is TRBV6-6, the J gene TRBJ2-3; the D is unclear. Trimming took 0 bases from V and 1 from J, leaving 17 bases between them. This CDR3 is 18 amino acids long. The germline V gene encodes CDR1 MNHNY and CDR2 SVGAGI (reference sequence). The CDR3 nucleotides read TGTGCCAGCAGTTACTCCGAAGAGGCAGCCCACCGCACAGATACGCAGTATTTT. It translates to CASSYSEEAAHRTDTQYF.